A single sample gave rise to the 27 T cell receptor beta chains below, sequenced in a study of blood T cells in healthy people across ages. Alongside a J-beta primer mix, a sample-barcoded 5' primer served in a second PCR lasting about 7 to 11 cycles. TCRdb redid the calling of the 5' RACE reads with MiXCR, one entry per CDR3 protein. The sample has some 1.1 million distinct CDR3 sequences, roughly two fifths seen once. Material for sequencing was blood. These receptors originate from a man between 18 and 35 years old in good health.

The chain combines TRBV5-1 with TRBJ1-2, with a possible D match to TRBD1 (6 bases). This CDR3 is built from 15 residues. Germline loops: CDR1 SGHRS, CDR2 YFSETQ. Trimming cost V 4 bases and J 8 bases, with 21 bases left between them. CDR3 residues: CASSPPGTSIWGYTF. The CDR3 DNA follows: TGCGCCAGCAGCCCCCCAGGGACATCTATTTGGGGCTACACCTTC.

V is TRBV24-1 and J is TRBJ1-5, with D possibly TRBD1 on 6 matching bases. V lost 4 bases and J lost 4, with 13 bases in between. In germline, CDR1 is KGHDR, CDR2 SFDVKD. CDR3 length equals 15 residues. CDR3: CATSEDGQLNQPQHF. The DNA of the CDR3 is TGTGCCACCAGTGAGGATGGACAGCTTAATCAGCCCCAGCATTTT.

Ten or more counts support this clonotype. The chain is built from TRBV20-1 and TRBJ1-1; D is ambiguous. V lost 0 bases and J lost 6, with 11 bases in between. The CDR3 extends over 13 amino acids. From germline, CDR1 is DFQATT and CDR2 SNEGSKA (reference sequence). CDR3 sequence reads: CSAREGPGPEAFF. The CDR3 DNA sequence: TGCAGTGCTAGAGAGGGTCCCGGTCCTGAAGCTTTCTTT.

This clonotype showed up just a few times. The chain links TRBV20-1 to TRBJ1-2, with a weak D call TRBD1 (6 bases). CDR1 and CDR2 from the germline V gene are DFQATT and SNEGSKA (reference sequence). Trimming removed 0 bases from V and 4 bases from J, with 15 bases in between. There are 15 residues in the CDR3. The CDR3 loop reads CSARDGRGFTYGYTF. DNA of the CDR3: TGCAGTGCTAGAGATGGCAGGGGATTTACCTATGGCTACACCTTC.

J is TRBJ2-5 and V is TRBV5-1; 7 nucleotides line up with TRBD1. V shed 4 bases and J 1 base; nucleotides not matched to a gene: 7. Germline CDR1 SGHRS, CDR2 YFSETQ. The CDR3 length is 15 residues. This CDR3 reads CASSITGAPQETQYF. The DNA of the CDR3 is TGCGCCAGCAGCATAACAGGGGCCCCCCAAGAGACCCAGTACTTC.

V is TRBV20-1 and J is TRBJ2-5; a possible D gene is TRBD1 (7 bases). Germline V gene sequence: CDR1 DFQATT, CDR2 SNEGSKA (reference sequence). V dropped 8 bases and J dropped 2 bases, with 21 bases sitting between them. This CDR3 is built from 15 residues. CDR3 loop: CSTSPKTGRQETQYF. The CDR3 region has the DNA TGCAGTACTTCCCCCAAGACAGGGAGGCAAGAGACCCAGTACTTC.

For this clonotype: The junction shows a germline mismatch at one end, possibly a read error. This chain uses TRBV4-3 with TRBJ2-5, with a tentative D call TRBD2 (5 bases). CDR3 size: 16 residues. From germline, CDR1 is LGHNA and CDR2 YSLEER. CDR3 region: CASSQDVAGPQEIQYF. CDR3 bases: TGCGCCAGCAGCCAAGATGTGGCGGGCCCCCAAGAGATCCAGTACTTC.

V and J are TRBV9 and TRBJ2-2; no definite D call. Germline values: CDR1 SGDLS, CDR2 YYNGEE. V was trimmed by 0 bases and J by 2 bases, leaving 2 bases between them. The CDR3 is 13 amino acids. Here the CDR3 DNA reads TGTGCCAGCAGCGTAGAAAACACCGGGGAGCTGTTTTTT. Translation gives CASSVENTGELFF.

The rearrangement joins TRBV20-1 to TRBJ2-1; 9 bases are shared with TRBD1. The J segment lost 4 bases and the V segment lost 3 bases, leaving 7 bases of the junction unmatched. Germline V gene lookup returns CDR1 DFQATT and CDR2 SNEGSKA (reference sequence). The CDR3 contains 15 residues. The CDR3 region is CSARQTGGKYNEQFF. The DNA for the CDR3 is TGCAGTGCTAGGCAAACAGGGGGCAAATACAATGAGCAGTTCTTC.

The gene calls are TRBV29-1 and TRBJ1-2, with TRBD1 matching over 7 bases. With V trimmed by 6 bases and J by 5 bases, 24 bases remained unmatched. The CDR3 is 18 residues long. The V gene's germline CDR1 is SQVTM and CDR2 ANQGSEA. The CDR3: CSVLAHGTELSLWYGYTF. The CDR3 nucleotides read TGCAGCGTCCTGGCCCATGGGACAGAACTTTCCCTTTGGTATGGCTACACCTTC.

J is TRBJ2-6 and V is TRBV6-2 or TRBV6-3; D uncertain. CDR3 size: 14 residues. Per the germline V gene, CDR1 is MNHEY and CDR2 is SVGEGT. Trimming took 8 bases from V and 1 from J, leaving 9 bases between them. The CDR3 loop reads CASQGFSGANVLTF. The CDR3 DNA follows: TGTGCCAGCCAAGGGTTTTCTGGGGCCAACGTCCTGACTTTC.

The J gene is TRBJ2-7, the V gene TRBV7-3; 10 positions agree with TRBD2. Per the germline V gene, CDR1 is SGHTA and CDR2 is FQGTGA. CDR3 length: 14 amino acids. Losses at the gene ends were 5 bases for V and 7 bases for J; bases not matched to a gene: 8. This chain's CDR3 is CASSKRGGLNEQYF. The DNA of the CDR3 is TGTGCCAGCAGCAAGCGGGGGGGCTTGAATGAGCAGTACTTC.

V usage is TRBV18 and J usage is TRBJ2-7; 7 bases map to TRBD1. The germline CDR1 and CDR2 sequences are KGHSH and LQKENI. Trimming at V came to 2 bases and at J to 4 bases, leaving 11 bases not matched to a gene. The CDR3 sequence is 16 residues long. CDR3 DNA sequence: TGTGCCAGCTCACCAGCGGTCCGGGACAGATATTACGAGCAGTACTTC. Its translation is CASSPAVRDRYYEQYF. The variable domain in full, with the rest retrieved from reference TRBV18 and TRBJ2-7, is NAGVMQNPRHLVRRRGQEARLRCSPMKGHSHVYWYRQLPEEGLKFMVYLQKENIIDESGMPKERFSAEFPKEGPSILRIQQVVRGDSAAYFCASSPAVRDRYYEQYFGPGTRLTVT.

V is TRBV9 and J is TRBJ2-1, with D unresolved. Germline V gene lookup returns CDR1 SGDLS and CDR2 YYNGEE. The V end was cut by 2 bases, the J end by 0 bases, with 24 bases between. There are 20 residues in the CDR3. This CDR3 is CASSVSLSPKVKSSYNEQFF. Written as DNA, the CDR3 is TGTGCCAGCAGCGTGTCCTTGTCGCCCAAGGTCAAGAGCTCCTACAATGAGCAGTTCTTC.

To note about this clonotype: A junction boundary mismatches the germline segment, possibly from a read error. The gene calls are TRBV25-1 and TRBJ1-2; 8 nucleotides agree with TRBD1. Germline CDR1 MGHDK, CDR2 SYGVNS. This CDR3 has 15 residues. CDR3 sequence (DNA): TGTGCCAGCAGTGAATCGCCCCCGGACAGGGATGGCCACACCTTC. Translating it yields CASSESPPDRDGHTF.

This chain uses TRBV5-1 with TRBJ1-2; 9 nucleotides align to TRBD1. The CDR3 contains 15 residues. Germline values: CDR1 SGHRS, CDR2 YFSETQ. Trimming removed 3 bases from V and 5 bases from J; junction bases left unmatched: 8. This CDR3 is CASSSTDRGGYGYTF. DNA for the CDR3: TGCGCCAGCAGCTCTACGGACAGGGGAGGATATGGCTACACCTTC.

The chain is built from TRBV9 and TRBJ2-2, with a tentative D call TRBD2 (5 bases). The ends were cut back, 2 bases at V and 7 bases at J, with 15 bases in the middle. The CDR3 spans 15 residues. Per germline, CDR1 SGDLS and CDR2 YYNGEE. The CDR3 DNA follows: TGTGCCAGCAGCGTCTCCATGAGGGTTCTCGGGGAGCTGTTTTTT. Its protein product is CASSVSMRVLGELFF.

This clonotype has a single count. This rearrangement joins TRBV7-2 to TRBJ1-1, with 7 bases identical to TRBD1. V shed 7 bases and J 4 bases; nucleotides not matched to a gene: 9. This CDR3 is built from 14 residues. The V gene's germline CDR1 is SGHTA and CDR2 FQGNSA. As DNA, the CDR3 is TGTGCCAGCAAACTTCAGGGGGAAGGCACTGAAGCTTTCTTT. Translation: CASKLQGEGTEAFF.

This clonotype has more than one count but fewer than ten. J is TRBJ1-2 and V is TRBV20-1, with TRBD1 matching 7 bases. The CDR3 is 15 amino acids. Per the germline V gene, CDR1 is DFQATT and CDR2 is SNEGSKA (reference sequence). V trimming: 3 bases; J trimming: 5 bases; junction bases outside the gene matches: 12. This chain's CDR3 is CSASGGGDSSYGYTF. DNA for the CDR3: TGCAGTGCTAGTGGGGGGGGGGACAGTTCATATGGCTACACCTTC.

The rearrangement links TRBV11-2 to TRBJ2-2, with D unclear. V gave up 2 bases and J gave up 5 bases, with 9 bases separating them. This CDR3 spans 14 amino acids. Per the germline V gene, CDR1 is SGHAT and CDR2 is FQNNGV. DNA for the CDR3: TGTGCCAGCAGCTTATACCCGGAGACCGGGGAGCTGTTTTTT. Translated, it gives CASSLYPETGELFF. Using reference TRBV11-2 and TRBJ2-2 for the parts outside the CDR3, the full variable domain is EAGVAQSPRYKIIEKRQSVAFWCNPISGHATLYWYQQILGQGPKLLIQFQNNGVVDDSQLPKDRFSAERLKGVDSTLKIQPAKLEDSAVYLCASSLYPETGELFFGEGSRLTVL.

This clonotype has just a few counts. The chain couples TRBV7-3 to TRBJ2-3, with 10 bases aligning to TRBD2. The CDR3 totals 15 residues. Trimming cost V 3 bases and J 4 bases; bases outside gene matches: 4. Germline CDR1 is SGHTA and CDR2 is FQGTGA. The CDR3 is CASSFSGGASDTQYF. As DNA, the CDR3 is TGTGCCAGCAGCTTCAGCGGGGGGGCGTCAGATACGCAGTATTTT.

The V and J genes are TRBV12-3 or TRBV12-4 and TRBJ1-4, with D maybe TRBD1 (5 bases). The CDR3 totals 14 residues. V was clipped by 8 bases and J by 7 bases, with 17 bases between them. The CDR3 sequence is CASGVGVLPEKLFF. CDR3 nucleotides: TGTGCCAGCGGTGTAGGGGTCCTTCCTGAAAAACTGTTTTTT.

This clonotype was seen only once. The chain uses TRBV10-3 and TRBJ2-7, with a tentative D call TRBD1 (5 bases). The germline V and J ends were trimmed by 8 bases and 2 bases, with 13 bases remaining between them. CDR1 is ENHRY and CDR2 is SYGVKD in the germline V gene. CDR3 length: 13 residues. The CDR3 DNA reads TGTGCCATCCGTAGACAGAAGCCCTACGAGCAGTACTTC. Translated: CAIRRQKPYEQYF.

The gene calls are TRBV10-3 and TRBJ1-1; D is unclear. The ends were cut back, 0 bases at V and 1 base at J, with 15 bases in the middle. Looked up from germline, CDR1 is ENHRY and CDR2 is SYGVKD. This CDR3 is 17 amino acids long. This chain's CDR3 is CAISESGRERANTEAFF. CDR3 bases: TGTGCCATCAGTGAGTCGGGTAGGGAGCGAGCGAACACTGAAGCTTTCTTT.

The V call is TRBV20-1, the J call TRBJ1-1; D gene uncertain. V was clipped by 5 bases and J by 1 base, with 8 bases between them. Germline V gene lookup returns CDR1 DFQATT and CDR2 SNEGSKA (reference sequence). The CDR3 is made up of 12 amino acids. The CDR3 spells CSAPEGNTEAFF. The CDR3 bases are TGCAGTGCTCCCGAGGGGAACACTGAAGCTTTCTTT.

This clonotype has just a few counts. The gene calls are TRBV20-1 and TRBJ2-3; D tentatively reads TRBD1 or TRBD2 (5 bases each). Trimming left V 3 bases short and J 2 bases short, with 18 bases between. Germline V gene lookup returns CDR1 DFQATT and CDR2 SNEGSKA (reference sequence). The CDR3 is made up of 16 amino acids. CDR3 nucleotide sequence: TGCAGTGCTAGGAGAGCTAGGGGAGACCCCACAGATACGCAGTATTTT. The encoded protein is CSARRARGDPTDTQYF.

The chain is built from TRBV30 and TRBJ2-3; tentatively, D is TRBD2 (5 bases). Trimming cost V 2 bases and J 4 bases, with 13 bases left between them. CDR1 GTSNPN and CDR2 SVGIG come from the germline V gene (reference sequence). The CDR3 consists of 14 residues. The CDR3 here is CAWSFGGGSDTQYF. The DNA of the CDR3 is TGTGCCTGGAGTTTTGGAGGCGGGTCAGATACGCAGTATTTT.